This TCR beta chain was sequenced for a study of lymphopenia after photon versus proton radiotherapy. V lost 1 base and J lost 7; bases outside the gene matches: 11. Germline CDR1 MNHNS, CDR2 SASEGT. CDR3 length: 16 residues. TCRdb's table, derived via immunoSEQ multiplex PCR, lists solely in-frame clones and lacks some. The sample shows more than 70,000 clones, 83% of them seen only once. This receptor was taken from a man aged 60-69 years with pancreatic cancer. The rearrangement uses TRBV6-1 and TRBJ1-2, with 8 bases aligning to TRBD1. The sequencing here drew on peripheral blood, taken from a patient treated with proton-based radiotherapy. CDR3 sequence (DNA): TGTGCCAGCAGTGAAGGAGTGAGGACAGGGTTCGCTGGCTACACCTTC. It yields the protein CASSEGVRTGFAGYTF.